This T cell receptor (beta chain) is drawn from a study of beta chain features in type 1 diabetes. Across the study: All of the samples together had 107,917,701 sorted cells examined. The study, taken as a whole, reports: Insertion counts at VDJ junctions were lower in type 1 diabetes patients, who also showed more deletions there.

This CDR3 spans 15 amino acids. Germline V gene lookup returns CDR1 SGHRS and CDR2 YFSETQ. V shed 0 bases and J shed 5 bases, with 14 bases lying between them. Sequenced material consisted of expressed TCRB transcripts (all of the isolated RNA was reverse transcribed). Sequencing was performed with immunoSEQ multiplex PCR; in TCRdb, only in-frame clones are kept and a portion is missing. Among about 250,000 clones listed, 13% to 15% were seen once. As to this clone: Antigen specificity is unknown.

The chain joins TRBV5-1 to TRBJ1-1; possibly TRBD1 for D (6 bases). The sample comprised naive CD4+ T cells from blood. The receptor was isolated from a woman aged 40 to 49 in good health. The CDR3, as DNA: TGCGCCAGCAGCTTGGGACAGGCCCAAGAGACTGAAGCTTTCTTT. Translation gives CASSLGQAQETEAFF.